This T cell receptor beta chain is drawn from a study of cytomegalovirus exposure and HLA in healthy donors. Germline V gene lookup returns CDR1 ENHRY and CDR2 SYGVKD. The CDR3 consists of 14 residues. V dropped 3 bases and J dropped 6; count of bases not matched to a gene: 4. PCR primers comprised 60 Vbeta and 13 Jbeta primers. Method: immunoSEQ multiplex PCR; TCRdb's copy keeps in-frame clones and lacks some. The sample holds about 190,000 clones; 87% are singletons and the top ten take 1.1%. Material: PBMCs. The TCR sequence derives from a boy younger than 10 in good health and CMV-seronegative. The rearrangement links TRBV10-3 to TRBJ2-3; 9 positions match TRBD2. CDR3 loop: CAISDRRGGDTQYF. CDR3 nucleotides: TGTGCCATCAGTGATCGGCGGGGGGGGGATACGCAGTATTTT.